Shown below are 18 T cell receptor beta chains from a single sample sequenced in a study of cytomegalovirus exposure and HLA in healthy donors. It was with 60 Vbeta and 13 Jbeta primers that the PCR ran. Profiling relied on immunoSEQ multiplex PCR, and the TCRdb table lists in-frame clones only, not all of them. The repertoire has around 40,000 clones, 75% to 90% of them found once; the top ten carry roughly 8%. The sequencing sample was made of PBMCs. The source of these receptors is a woman in her 40s in good health and CMV-seropositive.

V gene TRBV6-6 combines with J gene TRBJ1-5; TRBD1 agrees at 8 bases. CDR3 size: 15 residues. Per the germline V gene, CDR1 is MNHNY and CDR2 is SVGAGI (reference sequence). Trimming cost V 6 bases and J 1 base; bases outside gene matches: 5. CDR3 region: CASSWDRPSNQPQHF. The CDR3, as DNA: TGTGCCAGCAGCTGGGACAGGCCGAGCAATCAGCCCCAGCATTTT.

This rearrangement joins TRBV5-4 to TRBJ1-3; D ambiguous. CDR3 length: 14 amino acids. V lost 0 bases and J 3 bases, leaving 7 bases between the germline ends. Germline assignment: CDR1 SGHNT and CDR2 YYREEE (reference sequence). The CDR3 reads CASSLAGSGNTIYF. CDR3 nucleotides: TGTGCCAGCAGCTTGGCCGGTAGTGGAAACACCATATATTTT.

The chain couples TRBV6-5 to TRBJ1-1; D call uncertain. CDR1 and CDR2 from the germline V gene are MNHEY and SVGAGI. Trimming took 2 bases from V and 5 from J, leaving 9 bases between them. The CDR3 runs 13 residues. CDR3 sequence: CASSYGQVTEAFF. Written as DNA, the CDR3 is TGTGCCAGCAGTTACGGTCAGGTGACTGAAGCTTTCTTT.

The chain has TRBV2 and TRBJ2-1, with 10 bases aligning to TRBD1. V dropped 8 bases and J dropped 7; count of bases not matched to a gene: 8. The CDR3 consists of 14 residues. Germline V gene sequence: CDR1 SNHLY, CDR2 FYNNEI. Here the CDR3 DNA reads TGTGCCAGCGCCGACAGGGGGCAGGGGAATGAGCAGTTCTTC. It encodes CASADRGQGNEQFF.

To note about this clone: The junction and the germline gene differ at one end; a read error may be behind it. The J gene is TRBJ2-1, the V gene TRBV7-9; D is undetermined. Germline lookup yields CDR1 SEHNR and CDR2 FQNEAQ (reference sequence). The CDR3 runs to 11 residues. CDR3 region: CASSLASAELF. The CDR3, as DNA: TGTGCCAGCAGCTTGGCTAGTGCCGAGCTCTTC.

The rearrangement joins TRBV5-8 to TRBJ1-5; no firm D call. Germline V CDR1 and CDR2: SGHTS, YDEGEE. CDR3 length: 14 residues. The V end lost 5 bases, the J end lost 9 bases, and 18 bases lay between the germline ends. CDR3 nucleotide sequence: TGTGCCAGCAGGATTAGCAATCAGCCCGGGCCCCAGCATTTT. This sequence encodes CASRISNQPGPQHF. The variable domain in full, with the rest retrieved from reference TRBV5-8 and TRBJ1-5, is EAGVTQSPTHLIKTRGQQATLRCSPISGHTSVYWYQQALGLGLQFLLWYDEGEERNRGNFPPRFSGRQFPNYSSELNVNALELEDSALYLCASRISNQPGPQHFGDGTRLSIL.

The chain uses TRBV13 and TRBJ1-4, with D maybe TRBD1 (6 bases). V lost 2 bases, J lost 7 bases, and 8 bases lay in between. Per the germline V gene, CDR1 is PRHDT and CDR2 is FYEKMQ (reference sequence). This CDR3 region has 13 residues. This CDR3 is CASSLRQAEKLFF. The DNA for the CDR3 is TGTGCCAGCAGCTTACGACAGGCTGAAAAACTGTTTTTT. Filled out from reference TRBV13 and TRBJ1-4, the complete variable domain reads AAGVIQSPRHLIKEKRETATLKCYPIPRHDTVYWYQQGPGQDPQFLISFYEKMQSDKGSIPDRFSAQQFSDYHSELNMSSLELGDSALYFCASSLRQAEKLFFGSGTQLSVL.

This clone has a single count. The chain links TRBV11-1 to TRBJ1-2; D uncertain. The V end was cut by 4 bases, the J end by 5 bases, with 11 bases between. Germline loops: CDR1 SGHAT, CDR2 FQDESV (reference sequence). The CDR3 runs 13 residues. CDR3 sequence (DNA): TGTGCCAGCAGCTCCCGGTGGGAGTATGGCTACACCTTC. Residues: CASSSRWEYGYTF.

This clone was found once. This chain links TRBV27 with TRBJ2-2; D call uncertain. The CDR3 runs 12 residues. V dropped 6 bases and J dropped 6 bases, with 8 bases sitting between them. CDR1 is MNHEY and CDR2 is SMNVEV in the germline V gene (reference sequence). CDR3 in DNA: TGTGCCAGCAGCGGGTGGCCCGGGGAGCTGTTTTTT. Protein: CASSGWPGELFF.

The chain uses TRBV28 and TRBJ1-4; 8 bases fit TRBD1. The CDR3 totals 13 residues. Germline V lookup: CDR1 MDHEN, CDR2 SYDVKM. With 3 bases clipped from V and 7 bases from J, the junction kept 1 base outside the gene matches. DNA for the CDR3: TGTGCCAGCAGTTTTGACAGGGGTGAAAAACTGTTTTTT. Amino acids: CASSFDRGEKLFF.

V and J are TRBV2 and TRBJ2-5; D is perhaps TRBD2 (6 bases). With the DNA end fitting TRBJ2-7 better, the J assignment may be wrong. The CDR3 totals 13 residues. The germline V gene has CDR1 SNHLY and CDR2 FYNNEI. CDR3 coding DNA: TGTGCCAGCAGTCGCGCGGGAACCTACGAGCAGTACTTC. As protein: CASSRAGTYEQYF.

This clone was counted once. V is TRBV29-1 and J is TRBJ1-1; 10 bases fit TRBD1. Losses at the gene ends were 7 bases for V and 8 bases for J; bases not matched to a gene: 13. CDR3 size: 14 residues. Germline lookup yields CDR1 SQVTM and CDR2 ANQGSEA. The CDR3 nucleotides read TGCAGCGCCTCGGACAGGGGGGTAGATGGGGAAGCTTTCTTT. The encoded protein is CSASDRGVDGEAFF.

This clone showed up just once. The rearrangement joins TRBV19 to TRBJ1-6; 8 nucleotides align to TRBD1. Trimming at V came to 0 bases and at J to 8 bases, leaving 6 bases not matched to a gene. Germline V gene sequence: CDR1 LNHDA, CDR2 SQIVND (reference sequence). The CDR3 is made up of 16 amino acids. CDR3 nucleotides: TGTGCCAGTAGTATAGATCATTCAGGGGGCGATTCACCCCTCCACTTT. It encodes CASSIDHSGGDSPLHF. Complete variable domain (other parts from reference TRBV19 and TRBJ1-6): DGGITQSPKYLFRKEGQNVTLSCEQNLNHDAMYWYRQDPGQGLRLIYYSQIVNDFQKGDIAEGYSVSREKKESFPLTVTSAQKNPTAFYLCASSIDHSGGDSPLHFGNGTRLTVT.

J is TRBJ2-1 and V is TRBV2; 13 positions agree with TRBD2. In germline, CDR1 is SNHLY, CDR2 FYNNEI. This CDR3 is built from 15 residues. V dropped 5 bases and J dropped 7; count of bases not matched to a gene: 5. CDR3 sequence (DNA): TGTGCCAGCAGTACCGGACTAGCGGGAGCTAATGAGCAGTTCTTC. The encoded protein is CASSTGLAGANEQFF. Looking up the rest from reference TRBV2 and TRBJ2-1 gives the full variable domain: EPEVTQTPSHQVTQMGQEVILRCVPISNHLYFYWYRQILGQKVEFLVSFYNNEISEKSEIFDDQFSVERPDGSNFTLKIRSTKLEDSAMYFCASSTGLAGANEQFFGPGTRLTVL.

The chain links TRBV6-4 to TRBJ2-1, with D tentatively TRBD2 (6 bases). The CDR3 consists of 13 residues. Germline V gives CDR1 MRHNA, CDR2 SNTAGT. V lost 4 bases to trimming and J lost 3 bases, with 7 bases between them. The CDR3 loop is CASSGTNYNEQFF. For the CDR3, the DNA is TGTGCCAGCAGTGGGACTAACTACAATGAGCAGTTCTTC.

The chain is built from TRBV19 and TRBJ1-6; D gene uncertain. Germline V CDR1 and CDR2: LNHDA, SQIVND (reference sequence). Trimming left V 4 bases short and J 10 bases short, with 11 bases between. This CDR3 spans 13 amino acids. Here the CDR3 DNA reads TGTGCCAGTAGTACCGGGATGGGGTCACCCCTCCACTTT. Protein sequence: CASSTGMGSPLHF.

The chain uses TRBV28 and TRBJ1-2; 10 bases match TRBD1. CDR3 length: 13 residues. In germline, CDR1 is MDHEN, CDR2 SYDVKM. Germline trimming cut 6 bases from V and 7 bases from J; bases unmatched to any gene: 5. The CDR3 loop is CASSRQGASGYTF. CDR3 sequence (DNA): TGTGCCAGCAGCAGACAGGGGGCTTCTGGCTACACCTTC.

The chain combines TRBV7-9 with TRBJ1-1; 7 bases map to TRBD1. The CDR3 runs to 14 residues. The germline CDR1 and CDR2 sequences are SEHNR and FQNEAQ (reference sequence). The junction had 0 bases not matched to a gene; V was cut back by 1 base and J by 1 base. Here the CDR3 DNA reads TGTGCCAGCAGCTTAGGACAGGGGAACACTGAAGCTTTCTTT. As protein: CASSLGQGNTEAFF.